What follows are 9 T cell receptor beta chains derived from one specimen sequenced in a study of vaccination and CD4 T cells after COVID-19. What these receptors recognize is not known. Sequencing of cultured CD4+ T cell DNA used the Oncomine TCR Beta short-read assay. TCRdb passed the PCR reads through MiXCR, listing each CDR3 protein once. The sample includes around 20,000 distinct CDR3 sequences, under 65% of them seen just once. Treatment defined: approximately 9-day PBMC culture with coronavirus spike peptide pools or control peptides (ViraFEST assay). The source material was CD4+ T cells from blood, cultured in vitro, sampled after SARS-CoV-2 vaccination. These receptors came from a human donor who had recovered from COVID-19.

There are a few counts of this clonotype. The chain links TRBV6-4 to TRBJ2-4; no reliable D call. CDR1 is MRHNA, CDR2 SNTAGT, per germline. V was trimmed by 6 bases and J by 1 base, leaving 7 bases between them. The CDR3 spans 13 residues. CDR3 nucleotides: TGTGCCAGCAGAGGGCCGGCCAAAAACATTCAGTACTTC. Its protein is CASRGPAKNIQYF.

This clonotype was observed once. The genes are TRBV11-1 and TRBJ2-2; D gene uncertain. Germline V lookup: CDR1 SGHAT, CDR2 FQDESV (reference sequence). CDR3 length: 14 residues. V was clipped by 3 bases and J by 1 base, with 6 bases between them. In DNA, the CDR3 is TGTGCCAGCAGCTTGGTTTTGAACACCGGGGAGCTGTTTTTT. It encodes CASSLVLNTGELFF.

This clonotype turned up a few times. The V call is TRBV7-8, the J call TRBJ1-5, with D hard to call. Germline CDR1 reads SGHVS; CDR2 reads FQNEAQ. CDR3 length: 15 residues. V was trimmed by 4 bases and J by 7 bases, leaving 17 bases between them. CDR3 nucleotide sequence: TGTGCCAGCAGCTACTCGTCGGCCCCGGGGCAGCCCCAGCATTTT. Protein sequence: CASSYSSAPGQPQHF.

The chain's CDR3 is CASSLTGRHSPLHF. In DNA form, the CDR3 reads TGTGCCAGCAGCTTAACTGGGAGGCACTCACCCCTCCACTTT. The rearrangement uses TRBV7-3 and TRBJ1-6; D gene uncertain. V lost 0 bases and J 10 bases, leaving 10 bases between the germline ends. Germline V CDR1 and CDR2: SGHTA, FQGTGA. The CDR3 covers 14 residues.

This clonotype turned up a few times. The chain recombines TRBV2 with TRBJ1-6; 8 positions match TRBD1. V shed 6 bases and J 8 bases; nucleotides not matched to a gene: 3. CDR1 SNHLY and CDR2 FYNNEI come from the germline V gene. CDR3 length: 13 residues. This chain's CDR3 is CASSGQGDSPLHF. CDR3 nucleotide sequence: TGTGCCAGCAGCGGACAGGGAGATTCACCCCTCCACTTT.

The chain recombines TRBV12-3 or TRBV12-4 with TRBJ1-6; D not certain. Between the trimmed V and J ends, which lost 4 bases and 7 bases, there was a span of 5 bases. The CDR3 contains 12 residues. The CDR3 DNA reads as TGTGCCAGCAGTTCTTTCAATTCACCCCTCCACTTT. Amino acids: CASSSFNSPLHF.

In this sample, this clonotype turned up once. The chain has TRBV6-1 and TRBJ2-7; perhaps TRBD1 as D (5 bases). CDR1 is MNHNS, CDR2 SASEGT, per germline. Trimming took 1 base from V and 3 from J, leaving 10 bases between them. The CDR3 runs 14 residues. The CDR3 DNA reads TGTGCCAGCAGTGAAGGGCCTAGGGGCTACGAGCAGTACTTC. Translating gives CASSEGPRGYEQYF.

The chain's CDR3 is CASSPSALHHTEAFF. CDR3 nucleotides: TGTGCCAGCAGCCCATCTGCCCTACACCACACTGAAGCTTTCTTT. The J gene is TRBJ1-1, the V gene TRBV7-2; no firm D call. V lost 5 bases, J lost 3 bases, and 16 bases lay in between. Per germline, CDR1 SGHTA and CDR2 FQGNSA. This CDR3 is 15 amino acids long.

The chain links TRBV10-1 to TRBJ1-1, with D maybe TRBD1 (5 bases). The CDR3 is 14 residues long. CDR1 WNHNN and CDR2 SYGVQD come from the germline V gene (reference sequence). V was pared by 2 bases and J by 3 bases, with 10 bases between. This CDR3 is CASSEIVGDTEAFF. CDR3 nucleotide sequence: TGCGCCAGCAGTGAGATTGTGGGGGACACTGAAGCTTTCTTT.